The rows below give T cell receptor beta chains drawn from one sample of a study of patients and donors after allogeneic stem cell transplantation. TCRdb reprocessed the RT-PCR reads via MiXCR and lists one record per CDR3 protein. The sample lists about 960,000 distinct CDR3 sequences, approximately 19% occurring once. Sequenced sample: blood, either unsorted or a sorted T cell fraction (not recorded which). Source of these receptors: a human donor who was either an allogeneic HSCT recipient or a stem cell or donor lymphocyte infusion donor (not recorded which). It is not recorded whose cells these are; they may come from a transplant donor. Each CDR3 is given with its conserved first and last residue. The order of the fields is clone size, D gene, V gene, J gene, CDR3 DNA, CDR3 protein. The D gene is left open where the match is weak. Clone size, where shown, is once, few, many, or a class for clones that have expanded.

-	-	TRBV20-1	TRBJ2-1	TGCAGTGCTAGAGGGGACGACCCCCAGGTTGAGCAGTTCTTC	CSARGDDPQVEQFF
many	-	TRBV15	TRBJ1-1	TGTGCCACCAGCAGAGTCAAGGGTGGTACTGAAGCTTTCTTT	CATSRVKGGTEAFF
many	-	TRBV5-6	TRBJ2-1	TGTGCCAGCAGACCAGGGCCGATTCCAAATGAGCAGTTCTTC	CASRPGPIPNEQFF
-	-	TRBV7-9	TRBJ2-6	TGTGCCACGAAGGCTACTGGGGCCAACGTCCTGACTTTC	CATKATGANVLTF
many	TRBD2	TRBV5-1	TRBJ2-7	TGCGCCAGCAGCCCTTATAAAACCTCTAGCGGGGAGTACGAGCAGTACTTC	CASSPYKTSSGEYEQYF
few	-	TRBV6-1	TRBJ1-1	TGTGCCAGCTGTCCGGGGGCCCAGAACACTGAAGCTTTCTTT	CASCPGAQNTEAFF
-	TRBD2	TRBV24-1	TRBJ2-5	TGTGCCACGGGGGGGGGGTCCCAGGAGACCCAGTACTTC	CATGGGSQETQYF
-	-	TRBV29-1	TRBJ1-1	TGCAGCGTAGCCCTGGGAAGGGAGAACACTGAAGCTTTCTTT	CSVALGRENTEAFF
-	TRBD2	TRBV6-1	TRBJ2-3	TGTGCCAGCAGTGAATGGAAGCTAGCGGGCACAGATACGCAGTATTTT	CASSEWKLAGTDTQYF
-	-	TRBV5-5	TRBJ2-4	TGTGCCAGCAGCGTAGACAGCTCCAGGGGAAACATTCAGTACTTC	CASSVDSSRGNIQYF
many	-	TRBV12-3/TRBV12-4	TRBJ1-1	TGTGCCAGCAGTTTTAAAAGGGCAGAAGCTTTCTTT	CASSFKRAEAFF